The present TCR beta chain was sequenced within a study of molecular identifiers for immune sequencing clone quantification. This clonotype was seen at least ten times. TCRdb re-derived calls from the PCR reads in MiXCR, one entry per CDR3 protein. The profile covers 60,000 to 70,000 distinct CDR3 sequences, with 15% to 20% appearing a single time and around 1.4% taken by the ten largest. Germline CDR1 and CDR2: SEHNR and FQNEAQ (reference sequence). Trimming took off 2 bases at V and 8 bases at J, with 12 bases between the two ends. The CDR3 contains 13 residues. The source is a human donor in good health. Some libraries in this study had Jurkat cell RNA spiked in. Specimen: naive CD8+ T cells from blood, with Jurkat cell RNA spiked in. Stated subset: FACS-sorted CD8+CD4-CCR7+CD45RA+ naive T cells. The chain has TRBV7-9 and TRBJ1-2; no reliable D call. DNA for the CDR3: TGTGCCAGCAGCTTAATGAGGGAAGAAGGCTACACCTTC. It codes for CASSLMREEGYTF.